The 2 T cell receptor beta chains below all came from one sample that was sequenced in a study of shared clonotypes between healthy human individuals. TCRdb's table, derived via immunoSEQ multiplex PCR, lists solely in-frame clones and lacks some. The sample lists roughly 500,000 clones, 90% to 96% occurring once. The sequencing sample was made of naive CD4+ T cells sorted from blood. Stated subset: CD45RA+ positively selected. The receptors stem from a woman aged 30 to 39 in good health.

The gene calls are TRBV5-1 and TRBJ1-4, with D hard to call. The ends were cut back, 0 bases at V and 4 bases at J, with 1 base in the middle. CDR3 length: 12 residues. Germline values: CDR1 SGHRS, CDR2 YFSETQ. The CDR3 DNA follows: TGCGCCAGCAGCTTGGATAATGAAAAACTGTTTTTT. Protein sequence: CASSLDNEKLFF.

CDR3 sequence reads: CASSEVGQPPYEQYF. The DNA of the CDR3 is TGTGCCAGCAGTGAAGTGGGTCAGCCACCCTACGAGCAGTACTTC. This chain uses TRBV6-1 with TRBJ2-7; unclear D gene. With 1 base removed from V and 2 bases from J, the gap between germline ends came to 12 bases. This CDR3 has 15 amino acids. From germline, CDR1 is MNHNS and CDR2 SASEGT.